Listed here are 25 T cell receptor beta chains from one sample, sequenced in a study of blood T cell repertoires in COVID-19 (TCRdb year 2020). The library was prepared using the immunoSEQ multiplex PCR assay. As stored in TCRdb, this immuneACCESS dataset retains in-frame rearrangements with V and J assigned. A fraction of the clones does not appear; measured against another copy, unresolved V genes explain less than half of the discrepancy, and the remainder lacks a known reason. The sample table records about 240,000 clones; more than 80% of these occur just once. Of the sample, approximately 7.5% falls within the top ten clones. Specimen: peripheral blood. All receptors come from an elderly woman with COVID-19, enrolled during active disease.

V is TRBV29-1 and J is TRBJ2-7; no clear D. The CDR3 extends over 11 amino acids. V shed 4 bases and J shed 3 bases, with 7 bases lying between them. Germline V gene data show CDR1 as SQVTM and CDR2 as ANQGSEA. Here the CDR3 DNA reads TGCAGCGTTGTTGTTAGCTACGAGCAGTACTTC. Its protein is CSVVVSYEQYF.

This chain uses TRBV6-5 with TRBJ1-2, with D tentatively TRBD1 (6 bases). Deletions cut 8 bases from V and 4 bases from J, with 20 bases between. Germline V gene lookup returns CDR1 MNHEY and CDR2 SVGAGI. The CDR3 covers 15 residues. The CDR3 sequence: CASFRTASTTYGYTF. The CDR3 bases are TGTGCCAGCTTTAGGACAGCTTCCACCACCTATGGCTACACCTTC.

In this sample, this clone turned up a few times. For the CDR3, the DNA is TGTGCCAGTAAACTAGGGGACACTCAGAACACTGAAGCTTTCTTT. Its protein is CASKLGDTQNTEAFF. The V and J genes are TRBV19 and TRBJ1-1; TRBD1 is a possible D gene (6 bases). The CDR3 has 15 amino acids. Per the germline V gene, CDR1 is LNHDA and CDR2 is SQIVND (reference sequence). Trimming removed 7 bases from V and 1 base from J, with 16 bases in between.

Worth noting for this clone: Additional DNA sequences in this sample encode the identical CDR3. This rearrangement joins TRBV9 to TRBJ1-1; TRBD1 agrees at 8 bases. This CDR3 has 14 residues. Looked up from germline, CDR1 is SGDLS and CDR2 is YYNGEE. V shed 2 bases, J shed 2 bases, and the junction held 2 bases outside the gene matches. The CDR3 coding sequence is TGTGCCAGCAGCGTTCAGGGGGCAAACACTGAAGCTTTCTTT. Amino acids: CASSVQGANTEAFF. Supplemented by reference TRBV9 and TRBJ1-1, the full variable domain reads DSGVTQTPKHLITATGQRVTLRCSPRSGDLSVYWYQQSLDQGLQFLIQYYNGEERAKGNILERFSAQQFPDLHSELNLSSLELGDSALYFCASSVQGANTEAFFGQGTRLTVV.

This clone was seen a few times. The CDR3 DNA is TGTGCCATCAGTGAGGCTGACAGTAGCAATCAGCCCCAGCATTTT. It is translated as CAISEADSSNQPQHF. The chain uses TRBV10-3 and TRBJ1-5; D may be TRBD1 (5 bases). CDR1 ENHRY and CDR2 SYGVKD come from the germline V gene. The germline V and J ends were trimmed by 2 bases and 0 bases, with 8 bases remaining between them. CDR3 length: 15 amino acids.

This clone was observed a single time. The chain couples TRBV11-2 to TRBJ2-1, with unresolved D. Germline values: CDR1 SGHAT, CDR2 FQNNGV. The CDR3 is 14 amino acids. Trimming took 1 base from V and 8 from J, leaving 12 bases between them. The CDR3 reads CASSLVRVRHEQFF. The CDR3 DNA sequence: TGTGCCAGCAGCTTAGTTAGAGTCAGGCATGAGCAGTTCTTC.

This chain links TRBV28 with TRBJ1-2; tentatively, D is TRBD1 (5 bases). CDR3 length equals 12 residues. Germline V CDR1 and CDR2: MDHEN, SYDVKM. The germline V and J ends were trimmed by 7 bases and 0 bases, with 6 bases remaining between them. CDR3 sequence (DNA): TGTGCCAGCAAGACAGCTAACTATGGCTACACCTTC. Its protein is CASKTANYGYTF.

The chain joins TRBV3-1 (or the pseudogene TRBV3-2) to TRBJ1-1, with D possibly matching TRBD1 (6 bases). This CDR3 contains 13 residues. CDR1 is LGHDT, CDR2 YNNKEL, per germline (reference sequence). The germline V and J ends were trimmed by 3 bases and 13 bases, with 18 bases remaining between them. The CDR3 DNA reads as TGTGCCAGCAGCCACCGGGGCGGGGGACAAGTTTTCTTT. It codes for CASSHRGGGQVFF.

The chain recombines TRBV5-4 with TRBJ2-3; 7 bases align to TRBD2. V gave up 4 bases and J gave up 2 bases; unmatched junction bases: 7. Germline loops: CDR1 SGHNT, CDR2 YYREEE (reference sequence). The CDR3 length is 15 residues. The CDR3 spells CASSIPGLHTDTQYF. The CDR3 DNA sequence: TGTGCCAGCAGCATTCCGGGACTACACACAGATACGCAGTATTTT.

This clone was seen only once. This rearrangement joins TRBV7-3 to TRBJ2-1; D may be TRBD2 (5 bases). This CDR3 spans 13 amino acids. Trimming removed 1 base from V and 11 bases from J, with 12 bases in between. Germline CDR1 and CDR2: SGHTA and FQGTGA. The CDR3 region has the DNA TGTGCCAGCAGCTTAAGGGAGTGGGCCCAGCAGTTCTTC. Its protein is CASSLREWAQQFF.

The J gene is TRBJ1-1, the V gene TRBV7-3, with 8 bases that match TRBD1. The length of the CDR3 is 13 residues. V lost 5 bases and J lost 10; bases outside the gene matches: 9. Germline V gene lookup returns CDR1 SGHTA and CDR2 FQGTGA. The CDR3 sequence: CASSMTGVGGAFF. CDR3 coding DNA: TGTGCCAGCAGCATGACAGGGGTCGGAGGAGCTTTCTTT.

The V call is TRBV9, the J call TRBJ1-6, with 9 bases matching TRBD1. The CDR3 contains 16 residues. Germline-derived CDR1 and CDR2 are SGDLS and YYNGEE. The junction had 8 bases not matched to a gene; V was cut back by 3 bases and J by 7 bases. CDR3 residues: CASSAMTGTGNSPLHF. The CDR3 DNA reads as TGTGCCAGCAGCGCCATGACCGGGACAGGGAATTCACCCCTCCACTTT.

This clone was counted only a few times. The chain employs TRBV4-2 and TRBJ1-4; 7 bases agree with TRBD1. The CDR3 loop spans 16 amino acids. V lost 4 bases to trimming and J lost 3 bases; unmatched junction nucleotides: 8. From germline, CDR1 is LGHNA and CDR2 YNFKEQ. In nucleotides, the CDR3 is TGTGCCAGCAGCCCCTTAGTGACAGGGTCTAATGAAAAACTGTTTTTT. Translated: CASSPLVTGSNEKLFF.

The genes are TRBV6-2 or TRBV6-3 and TRBJ2-7, with 7 bases fitting TRBD1. This CDR3 is 14 amino acids long. The germline CDR1 and CDR2 sequences are MNHEY and SVGEGT. Trimming removed 6 bases from V and 5 bases from J; junction bases left unmatched: 10. DNA for the CDR3: TGTGCCAGCAGCCCACAGGGGATCTGGGACGAGCAGTACTTC. Residues: CASSPQGIWDEQYF.

J is TRBJ1-1 and V is TRBV18; no definite D call. Germline assignment: CDR1 KGHSH and CDR2 LQKENI. V gave up 2 bases and J gave up 1 base, with 8 bases separating them. The CDR3 sequence is 14 residues long. This chain's CDR3 is CASSPNPGNTEAFF. The DNA for the CDR3 is TGTGCCAGCTCACCAAATCCGGGGAACACTGAAGCTTTCTTT.

The chain joins TRBV7-9 to TRBJ1-2; D remains ambiguous. Trimming took off 3 bases at V and 5 bases at J, with 10 bases between the two ends. Germline CDR1 is SEHNR and CDR2 is FQNEAQ (reference sequence). This CDR3 contains 13 residues. CDR3 bases: TGTGCCAGCAGCTTCCAGGCCCATTATGGCTACACCTTC. Its protein product is CASSFQAHYGYTF.

This chain uses TRBV3-1 (or the pseudogene TRBV3-2) with TRBJ2-1; D unresolved. This CDR3 is 12 amino acids long. V was cut by 4 bases and J by 4 bases, with 5 bases left in between. CDR1 LGHDT and CDR2 YNNKEL come from the germline V gene (reference sequence). The CDR3 sequence is CASSPNYNEQFF. CDR3 sequence (DNA): TGTGCCAGCAGCCCCAATTACAATGAGCAGTTCTTC.

J is TRBJ1-5 and V is TRBV7-2; 10 bases align to TRBD1. Germline V gene lookup returns CDR1 SGHTA and CDR2 FQGNSA. This CDR3 is built from 14 residues. The ends lost 5 bases at V and 8 bases at J; junction bases unmatched: 6. The CDR3 nucleotides are TGTGCCAGCAGCCCCGGGACAGGGGAGAAGCCCCAGCATTTT. Translation gives CASSPGTGEKPQHF.

The genes are TRBV6-5 and TRBJ2-3; 7 positions match TRBD2. CDR1 is MNHEY and CDR2 is SVGAGI in the germline V gene. Trimming at V came to 0 bases and at J to 1 base, leaving 4 bases not matched to a gene. The CDR3 is 16 amino acids. The CDR3 sequence is CASSYSLGGGTDTQYF. The CDR3 region has the DNA TGTGCCAGCAGTTACTCACTTGGGGGGGGCACAGATACGCAGTATTTT.

The rearrangement links TRBV9 to TRBJ1-1; 8 bases match TRBD1. V was pared by 4 bases and J by 1 base, with 9 bases of the junction left unmatched. Germline CDR1 reads SGDLS; CDR2 reads YYNGEE. The CDR3 extends over 16 amino acids. The CDR3 DNA reads as TGTGCCAGCAGCATTAACAGGGGGAACGCGAACACTGAAGCTTTCTTT. Translating gives CASSINRGNANTEAFF.

V is TRBV9 and J is TRBJ1-6, with TRBD1 matching over 7 bases. Germline CDR1 and CDR2: SGDLS and YYNGEE. Trimming took 4 bases from V and 13 from J; bases not matched to a gene: 11. There are 14 residues in the CDR3. CDR3 loop: CASSSRDRGSPLHF. In DNA, the CDR3 is TGTGCCAGCAGCTCCCGGGACAGAGGTAGTCCCCTCCACTTT.

The chain links TRBV7-9 to TRBJ1-6, with D possibly matching TRBD1 (5 bases). V gave up 5 bases and J gave up 8 bases, with 10 bases separating them. Germline-derived CDR1 and CDR2 are SEHNR and FQNEAQ (reference sequence). This CDR3 contains 13 residues. CDR3 loop: CASSLDSHSPLHF. In DNA, the CDR3 is TGTGCCAGCAGCCTAGACAGCCATTCACCCCTCCACTTT.

This rearrangement joins TRBV6-6 to TRBJ1-2, with unresolved D. Germline-derived CDR1 and CDR2 are MNHNY and SVGAGI (reference sequence). Trimming removed 4 bases from V and 4 bases from J, with 13 bases in between. The CDR3 extends over 14 amino acids. Here the CDR3 reads CASSFSPGGYGYTF. The CDR3 DNA reads TGTGCCAGCAGTTTTAGTCCCGGTGGCTATGGCTACACCTTC.

The chain joins TRBV7-6 to TRBJ2-3, with a tentative D call TRBD1 (5 bases). V lost 1 base and J 3 bases, leaving 17 bases between the germline ends. Germline-derived CDR1 and CDR2 are SGHVS and FNYEAQ. The CDR3 is 17 amino acids. The CDR3 spells CASSLGRDLYWTDTQYF. As DNA, the CDR3 is TGTGCCAGCAGCTTAGGCAGGGATCTTTACTGGACAGATACGCAGTATTTT.

The J gene is TRBJ2-3, the V gene TRBV30; 13 bases are a match to TRBD2. The germline V gene has CDR1 GTSNPN and CDR2 SVGIG (reference sequence). The junction had 3 bases not matched to a gene; V was cut back by 6 bases and J by 3 bases. The CDR3 extends over 14 amino acids. As DNA, the CDR3 is TGTGCCTGTACTAGCGGGAGGGGGACAGATACGCAGTATTTT. It specifies CACTSGRGTDTQYF.